The clone carrying this T cell receptor beta chain was recorded a few times. Original processing methods: By means of reference gene primer amplification, nucleated cell counts were estimated. Using immunoSEQ multiplex PCR, the repertoire was profiled, and TCRdb retains in-frame clones only, with some absent. That table furnishes V, J and clone size, whereas the DNA furnished D and trimming. The sample yields about 120,000 clones, around 89% seen once. The data belong to a study of blood T cell repertoires in COVID-19. Looking at the study overall: There were acute and convalescent COVID-19 samples, and they came from the United States, Italy and Spain. T cells, B-cell-depleted T cells, or PBMCs provided the cDNA or gDNA that served as material.

Germline values: CDR1 LGHNT, CDR2 FRNRAP. V was trimmed by 3 bases and J by 4 bases, leaving 10 bases between them. This CDR3 region has 14 residues. Sequencing was carried out using peripheral blood. The J gene is TRBJ2-1, the V gene TRBV12-5; tentative D call: TRBD1 (5 bases). The origin of this receptor is a woman in her sixties or seventies with COVID-19, enrolled during active disease. The CDR3 DNA reads as TGTGCTAGTGGTTTAGGGGTTTCATACAATGAGCAGTTCTTC. As protein: CASGLGVSYNEQFF.